This T cell receptor beta chain comes out of a study of cytomegalovirus exposure and HLA in healthy donors. 13 Jbeta primers and 60 Vbeta primers were used for the PCR. The protocol was immunoSEQ multiplex PCR, while the TCRdb copy is restricted to in-frame clones and leaves out a portion. The data show nearly 110,000 clones, 65% to 75% seen once. V was shortened by 7 bases and J by 7 bases, with 11 bases between the two germline ends. The CDR3 runs 12 residues. Germline CDR1 is MNHEY and CDR2 is SVGAGI. Regarding the study as a whole: Researchers had no immune exposure information except CMV serostatus available.

Concerning this clone: Antigen unknown.

This rearrangement joins TRBV6-5 to TRBJ2-1, with D uncertain. The material sequenced was PBMCs. The clonotype comes from a female donor in good health and CMV-seronegative. The CDR3 loop is CASTDLRNEQFF. The CDR3 nucleotides read TGTGCCAGCACCGACTTAAGGAATGAGCAGTTCTTC.